One and the same sample provided the 2 T cell receptor beta chains below, sequenced in a study of beta chain features in type 1 diabetes. Sequencing targeted expressed TCRB transcripts, as all isolated RNA had been reverse transcribed. The method was immunoSEQ multiplex PCR; TCRdb's version includes in-frame clones alone and lacks a portion of them. This table holds around 400,000 clones, more than 13% found once. Sequencing used naive CD4+ T cells from blood. These receptors were obtained from a woman aged 18 to 35 in good health.

V usage is TRBV6-5 and J usage is TRBJ2-7; 11 nucleotides align to TRBD2. Germline V gene sequence: CDR1 MNHEY, CDR2 SVGAGI. This CDR3 has 15 amino acids. J lost 3 bases, V lost 7 bases, and 8 bases had no gene match. For the CDR3, the DNA is TGTGCCAGCACTCAAGCCGGGACTAGCGGCTACGAGCAGTACTTC. Amino acids: CASTQAGTSGYEQYF.

Only a few counts were recorded for this clone. The chain employs TRBV7-2 and TRBJ2-1; maybe TRBD2 (7 bases). The V gene's germline CDR1 is SGHTA and CDR2 FQGNSA. The CDR3 consists of 16 residues. Trimming cost V 4 bases and J 11 bases, with 24 bases left between them. For the CDR3, the DNA is TGTGCCAGCAGCTCCCCGGGGGGCCGAATGGCTTCCCAGCAGTTCTTC. Residues: CASSSPGGRMASQQFF.